This T cell receptor (beta chain) was retrieved from a study of T cells after posttransplantation cyclophosphamide. With respect to this clone: The antigen is undetermined.

Sampled 1 year posttransplant, controls received myeloablative marrow transplants, methotrexate and a calcineurin inhibitor. General study points: Donor CD8+ memory clones often dominated recipient blood repertoires at later times. Recipient CMV seropositivity and CMV reactivation strongly tracked TRB clonality.

Germline V gene sequence: CDR1 SGHRS, CDR2 YFSETQ. V shed 2 bases and J 7 bases; nucleotides not matched to a gene: 4. The CDR3 covers 13 residues. This table comes from immunoSEQ multiplex PCR, and its TCRdb copy is limited to in-frame clones, with some not included. The sample lists 20,000 or so clones, 85% to 90% occurring once. The input for sequencing was PBMCs, taken about 360 days after allogeneic stem cell transplant with calcineurin inhibitor and methotrexate. The V gene is TRBV5-1, the J gene TRBJ1-2, with 8 bases matching TRBD1. This TCR was sampled from a female patient between 30 and 40 years old who received an allogeneic stem cell transplant from an unrelated donor, was CMV-positive, and had acute and chronic GVHD. Some of the T cells might come from the graft donor. CDR3 DNA sequence: TGCGCCAGCAGCTTTACCACAGGGGGTGGCTACACCTTC. Residues: CASSFTTGGGYTF.